This passage covers 4 T cell receptor beta chains from one sample sequenced in a study of human T cells and chemical hapten exposure. This sample's time point: patch test 2, 6 weeks after DPC sensitization. Treatment reported: therapeutic diphenylcyclopropenone sensitization with weekly scalp DPC. TCRdb reanalysed the RACE reads using MiXCR and keeps one entry per CDR3 protein. This sample has about 94,000 distinct CDR3 sequences, with about 9.6% found just once. Source: whole blood, taken in connection with sensitization to the hapten diphenylcyclopropenone (DPC). The receptors were sampled from a woman between 40 and 55 years old with alopecia areata. Some clones in this sample may be carry-over from other donors' samples.

This clonotype was counted only a few times. The V and J genes are TRBV6-5 and TRBJ1-5; TRBD1 aligns across 10 bases. The CDR3 is made up of 15 amino acids. Trimming cost V 5 bases and J 5 bases; bases outside gene matches: 6. In germline, CDR1 is MNHEY, CDR2 SVGAGI. The chain's CDR3 is CASSTSGTGDQPQHF. CDR3 sequence (DNA): TGTGCCAGCAGTACCTCCGGGACAGGGGATCAGCCCCAGCATTTT.

This clonotype was seen only a few times. This chain links TRBV10-2 with TRBJ1-1; possible D gene TRBD1, 6 bases. Trimming removed 6 bases at V and 3 bases at J, with 17 bases between. CDR3 size: 15 residues. From germline, CDR1 is WSHSY and CDR2 SAAADI. The CDR3 nucleotides are TGCGCCAGCAGGGAGCCAGGGGAGAGGGACACTGAAGCTTTCTTT. As protein: CASREPGERDTEAFF.

At least ten counts were recorded for this clonotype. The J gene is TRBJ2-2, the V gene TRBV5-1; D not resolved. V shed 1 base and J shed 0 bases, with 7 bases lying between them. The length of the CDR3 is 15 residues. Looked up from germline, CDR1 is SGHRS and CDR2 is YFSETQ. The CDR3 DNA is TGCGCCAGCAGCTTGCCAAGTACGAACACCGGGGAGCTGTTTTTT. It specifies CASSLPSTNTGELFF. The whole variable domain, filled in from reference TRBV5-1 and TRBJ2-2, reads KAGVTQTPRYLIKTRGQQVTLSCSPISGHRSVSWYQQTPGQGLQFLFEYFSETQRNKGNFPGRFSGRQFSNSRSEMNVSTLELGDSALYLCASSLPSTNTGELFFGEGSRLTVL.

The chain is built from TRBV4-3 and TRBJ2-1, with 9 positions matching TRBD2. The CDR3 runs 17 residues. Germline CDR1 reads LGHNA; CDR2 reads YSLEER. Trimming at V came to 0 bases and at J to 4 bases, leaving 7 bases not matched to a gene. In nucleotides, the CDR3 is TGCGCCAGCAGCCAAGATTTTGCGGGAGGGCCTTACAATGAGCAGTTCTTC. It yields the protein CASSQDFAGGPYNEQFF.